A selection of T cell receptor beta chains follows, all from one sample in a study of cytomegalovirus exposure and HLA in healthy donors. The protocol was immunoSEQ multiplex PCR, while the TCRdb copy is restricted to in-frame clones and leaves out a portion. The sample holds more than 85,000 clones; 65% to 85% are singletons and the top ten take under 6.5%. The specimen was PBMCs. Source of these receptors: a man aged 18-30 years in good health and CMV-seronegative. Each CDR3 is given with its conserved first and last residue. Fields, in order: V gene, D gene, J gene, clone size, CDR3 protein, CDR3 DNA. The D gene is left open where the match is weak. Not every row has a clone size; where given, it reads once, few, many or a size class.

v_gene: TRBV12-5; d_gene: TRBD1; j_gene: TRBJ1-2; abundance: -; CDR3aa: CASATGQGGYGYTF; CDR3nt: TGTGCTAGTGCTACGGGACAGGGCGGTTATGGCTACACCTTC
v_gene: TRBV15; d_gene: -; j_gene: TRBJ1-5; abundance: -; CDR3aa: CATSTLDLSNQPQHF; CDR3nt: TGTGCCACCAGCACCCTAGACCTGAGCAATCAGCCCCAGCATTTT
v_gene: TRBV27; d_gene: -; j_gene: TRBJ1-2; abundance: -; CDR3aa: CASSLRDKGPGYTF; CDR3nt: TGTGCCAGCAGTTTGAGGGACAAAGGCCCTGGCTACACCTTC
v_gene: TRBV18; d_gene: TRBD2; j_gene: TRBJ2-3; abundance: -; CDR3aa: CASSPLAGATDTQYF; CDR3nt: TGTGCCAGCTCACCACTGGCGGGAGCCACAGATACGCAGTATTTT
v_gene: TRBV27; d_gene: TRBD1; j_gene: TRBJ1-5; abundance: -; CDR3aa: CASSLRQGTNQPQHF; CDR3nt: TGTGCCAGCAGTCTCAGACAGGGGACCAATCAGCCCCAGCATTTT
v_gene: TRBV5-6; d_gene: TRBD1; j_gene: TRBJ2-7; abundance: -; CDR3aa: CASSLQGTGGYEQYF; CDR3nt: TGTGCCAGCAGCTTGCAGGGGACAGGGGGCTACGAGCAGTACTTC
v_gene: TRBV4-1; d_gene: TRBD1; j_gene: TRBJ1-2; abundance: -; CDR3aa: CASSQWAPGQGNYGYTF; CDR3nt: TGCGCCAGCAGCCAATGGGCACCGGGACAGGGGAACTATGGCTACACCTTC
v_gene: TRBV27; d_gene: -; j_gene: TRBJ2-4; abundance: -; CDR3aa: CASSDSAKNIQYF; CDR3nt: TGTGCCAGCAGTGACAGCGCCAAAAACATTCAGTACTTC
v_gene: TRBV18; d_gene: -; j_gene: TRBJ1-2; abundance: -; CDR3aa: CASSRGNANYGYTF; CDR3nt: TGTGCCAGCTCACGCGGGAATGCTAACTATGGCTACACCTTC
v_gene: TRBV7-3; d_gene: TRBD1; j_gene: TRBJ1-1; abundance: -; CDR3aa: CASSLLTGAWRTEAFF; CDR3nt: TGTGCCAGCAGCTTATTGACAGGGGCTTGGCGGACTGAAGCTTTCTTT
v_gene: TRBV6-4; d_gene: -; j_gene: TRBJ2-1; abundance: few; CDR3aa: CASSDGSEYNEQFF; CDR3nt: TGTGCCAGCAGTGACGGTAGCGAGTACAATGAGCAGTTCTTC
v_gene: TRBV7-9; d_gene: -; j_gene: TRBJ1-2; abundance: -; CDR3aa: CASSSDANYGYTF; CDR3nt: TGTGCCAGCAGCTCCGATGCGAACTATGGCTACACCTTC
v_gene: TRBV18; d_gene: TRBD1; j_gene: TRBJ2-3; abundance: once; CDR3aa: CASSPLGQGARDTDTQYF; CDR3nt: TGTGCCAGCTCACCTTTAGGGCAGGGGGCTCGTGACACAGATACGCAGTATTTT
v_gene: TRBV2; d_gene: TRBD1; j_gene: TRBJ1-3; abundance: -; CDR3aa: CASSQGQTGNTIYF; CDR3nt: TGTGCCAGCAGTCAGGGACAGACTGGAAACACCATATATTTT
v_gene: TRBV28; d_gene: -; j_gene: TRBJ1-5; abundance: -; CDR3aa: CASRRGGSRDQPQHF; CDR3nt: TGTGCCAGCAGAAGGGGGGGGTCGCGGGATCAGCCCCAGCATTTT
v_gene: TRBV6-5; d_gene: -; j_gene: TRBJ2-3; abundance: -; CDR3aa: CASIRGFTDTQYF; CDR3nt: TGTGCCAGCATACGGGGGTTCACAGATACGCAGTATTTT
v_gene: TRBV6-5; d_gene: TRBD2; j_gene: TRBJ2-7; abundance: few; CDR3aa: CASSHGLAGAYEQYF; CDR3nt: TGTGCCAGCAGTCACGGTCTAGCGGGGGCCTACGAGCAGTACTTC
v_gene: TRBV5-1; d_gene: TRBD1; j_gene: TRBJ1-2; abundance: -; CDR3aa: CASSADRGIGYTF; CDR3nt: TGCGCCAGCAGCGCAGACAGGGGGATCGGCTACACCTTC
v_gene: TRBV9; d_gene: -; j_gene: TRBJ1-1; abundance: -; CDR3aa: CASSVLDRLNTEAFF; CDR3nt: TGTGCCAGCAGCGTCCTCGACAGGCTGAACACTGAAGCTTTCTTT
v_gene: TRBV7-9; d_gene: -; j_gene: TRBJ2-1; abundance: once; CDR3aa: CASSFAGHNEQFF; CDR3nt: TGTGCCAGCAGCTTTGCGGGGCACAATGAGCAGTTCTTC
v_gene: TRBV11-2; d_gene: TRBD2; j_gene: TRBJ2-1; abundance: -; CDR3aa: CASSPGLAEAGGQFF; CDR3nt: TGTGCCAGCAGCCCGGGCCTAGCGGAGGCCGGGGGGCAGTTCTTC
v_gene: TRBV19; d_gene: -; j_gene: TRBJ2-1; abundance: -; CDR3aa: CASSTLANSYNEQFF; CDR3nt: TGTGCCAGTAGTACTCTAGCGAACTCCTACAATGAGCAGTTCTTC
v_gene: TRBV12-5; d_gene: -; j_gene: TRBJ2-1; abundance: -; CDR3aa: CASGLVLYNEQFF; CDR3nt: TGTGCTAGTGGTTTGGTACTTTACAATGAGCAGTTCTTC
v_gene: TRBV27; d_gene: -; j_gene: TRBJ2-1; abundance: once; CDR3aa: CASSGDWSSYNEQFF; CDR3nt: TGTGCCAGCAGTGGGGACTGGAGCTCCTACAATGAGCAGTTCTTC
v_gene: TRBV19; d_gene: TRBD1; j_gene: TRBJ1-1; abundance: once; CDR3aa: CASSVRQGALNTEAFF; CDR3nt: TGTGCCAGTAGTGTCCGACAGGGGGCCCTGAACACTGAAGCTTTCTTT
v_gene: TRBV5-1; d_gene: -; j_gene: TRBJ2-7; abundance: -; CDR3aa: CASSLESRNEQYF; CDR3nt: TGCGCCAGCAGCTTAGAATCGCGGAACGAGCAGTACTTC
v_gene: TRBV5-1; d_gene: TRBD1; j_gene: TRBJ2-7; abundance: -; CDR3aa: CASSSPGQESSYEQYF; CDR3nt: TGCGCCAGCAGCTCCCCGGGACAGGAAAGCTCCTACGAGCAGTACTTC
v_gene: TRBV5-4; d_gene: -; j_gene: TRBJ2-7; abundance: -; CDR3aa: CASSLTGRHEQYF; CDR3nt: TGTGCCAGCAGCTTGACGGGAAGGCACGAGCAGTACTTC
v_gene: TRBV9; d_gene: -; j_gene: TRBJ1-3; abundance: once; CDR3aa: CASSAGSGTGNTIYF; CDR3nt: TGTGCCAGCAGTGCCGGGTCAGGGACTGGAAACACCATATATTTT
v_gene: TRBV6-5; d_gene: -; j_gene: TRBJ2-6; abundance: -; CDR3aa: CASRIGGTGANVLTF; CDR3nt: TGTGCCAGCCGAATAGGGGGTACTGGGGCCAACGTCCTGACTTTC
v_gene: TRBV25-1; d_gene: -; j_gene: TRBJ1-4; abundance: once; CDR3aa: CDWAGANEKLFF; CDR3nt: TGTGACTGGGCAGGCGCTAATGAAAAACTGTTTTTT
v_gene: TRBV7-6; d_gene: TRBD2; j_gene: TRBJ2-5; abundance: -; CDR3aa: CASSSSGGRSETQYF; CDR3nt: TGTGCCAGCAGCTCTAGCGGGGGGAGGTCGGAGACCCAGTACTTC
v_gene: TRBV19; d_gene: TRBD2; j_gene: TRBJ2-7; abundance: -; CDR3aa: CASSPLAGAGEQYF; CDR3nt: TGTGCCAGTAGCCCCCTCGCGGGAGCGGGCGAGCAGTACTTC
v_gene: TRBV28; d_gene: TRBD1; j_gene: TRBJ2-7; abundance: -; CDR3aa: CASSPPIRDRGDEQYF; CDR3nt: TGTGCCAGCAGCCCCCCCATAAGGGACAGGGGAGATGAGCAGTACTTC